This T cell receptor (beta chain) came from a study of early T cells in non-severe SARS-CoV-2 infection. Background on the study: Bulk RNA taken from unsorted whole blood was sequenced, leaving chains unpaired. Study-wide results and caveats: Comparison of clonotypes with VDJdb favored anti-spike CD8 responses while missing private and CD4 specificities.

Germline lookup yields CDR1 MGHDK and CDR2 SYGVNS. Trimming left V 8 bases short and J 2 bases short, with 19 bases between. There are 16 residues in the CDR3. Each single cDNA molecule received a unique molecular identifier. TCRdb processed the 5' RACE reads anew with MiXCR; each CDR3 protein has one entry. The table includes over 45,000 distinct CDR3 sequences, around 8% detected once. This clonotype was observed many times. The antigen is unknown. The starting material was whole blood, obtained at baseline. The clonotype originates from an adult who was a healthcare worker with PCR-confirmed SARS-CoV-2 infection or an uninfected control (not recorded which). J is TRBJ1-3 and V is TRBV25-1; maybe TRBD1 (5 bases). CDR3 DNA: TGTGCCAGCCCGGGGGGGGAGGGAAAGGCTGGAAACACCATATATTTT. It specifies CASPGGEGKAGNTIYF.